This TCR beta chain came from a study of early T cells in non-severe SARS-CoV-2 infection. The overall study: Bulk RNA from unsorted whole blood was sequenced; chains were unpaired.

V lost 5 bases, J lost 0 bases, and 5 bases stayed unmatched. Per germline, CDR1 SEHNR and CDR2 FQNEAQ (reference sequence). This CDR3 comprises 16 residues. Individual cDNA molecules were tagged with unique molecular identifiers. Each CDR3 protein gets one entry after TCRdb re-called the 5' RACE reads with MiXCR. Seen here are over 55,000 distinct CDR3 sequences, around 13% observed once, and the top ten hold about 1.3%. The chain uses TRBV7-9 and TRBJ2-3; TRBD2 matches 10 bases. Sequenced input: whole blood. The sequence derives from an adult who was a healthcare worker with PCR-confirmed SARS-CoV-2 infection or an uninfected control (not recorded which). CDR3 coding DNA: TGTGCCAGCAGCCAAGGACTAGCGGCTAGCACAGATACGCAGTATTTT. It codes for CASSQGLAASTDTQYF.